Presented here are 15 T cell receptor beta chains from one specimen sequenced in a study of cytomegalovirus exposure and HLA in healthy donors. The PCR contained 60 Vbeta and 13 Jbeta primers. Method: immunoSEQ multiplex PCR; TCRdb's copy keeps in-frame clones and lacks some. The sample includes tens of thousands of clones, under 80% of them seen just once. Sequenced input: PBMCs. These receptors were collected from a woman aged 25 to 39 in good health and CMV-seronegative.

The V call is TRBV28, the J call TRBJ2-3, with TRBD2 identical over 8 bases. The CDR3 is 16 amino acids. Trimming at V came to 5 bases and at J to 2 bases, leaving 9 bases not matched to a gene. Germline-derived CDR1 and CDR2 are MDHEN and SYDVKM. CDR3 coding DNA: TGTGCCAGCAGTCCGCAGACTAGCGCAACCACAGATACGCAGTATTTT. This gives the protein CASSPQTSATTDTQYF. Complete variable domain (other parts from reference TRBV28 and TRBJ2-3): DVKVTQSSRYLVKRTGEKVFLECVQDMDHENMFWYRQDPGLGLRLIYFSYDVKMKEKGDIPEGYSVSREKKERFSLILESASTNQTSMYLCASSPQTSATTDTQYFGPGTRLTVL.

This sequence joins TRBV27 and TRBJ1-5; D ambiguous. Trimming pared 6 bases from V and 9 bases from J, leaving 18 bases between. The CDR3 spans 14 residues. Germline CDR1 is MNHEY and CDR2 is SMNVEV (reference sequence). The CDR3 is CASSPREGQWPQHF. The CDR3 nucleotides are TGTGCCAGCAGCCCGAGGGAGGGCCAGTGGCCCCAGCATTTT.

The gene calls are TRBV14 and TRBJ2-1; 7 positions agree with TRBD2. V lost 4 bases, J lost 4 bases, and 7 bases stayed unmatched. The CDR3 runs to 15 residues. The germline V gene has CDR1 SGHDN and CDR2 FVKESK. The CDR3 spells CASSPREFQYNEQFF. The CDR3 nucleotides are TGTGCCAGCAGCCCGCGGGAGTTTCAGTACAATGAGCAGTTCTTC.

The rearrangement uses TRBV6-1 and TRBJ2-2; no clear D gene. Trimming removed 7 bases at V and 4 bases at J, with 10 bases between. This CDR3 is 13 amino acids long. The germline gives CDR1 MNHNS, CDR2 SASEGT. CDR3 DNA sequence: TGTGCCAGCAACAGTTTTTTCACCGGGGAGCTGTTTTTT. Encoded protein: CASNSFFTGELFF.

This chain connects TRBV7-9 to TRBJ2-5; 7 bases map to TRBD2. CDR3 size: 17 residues. J lost 4 bases, V lost 0 bases, and 11 bases had no gene match. The germline CDR1 and CDR2 sequences are SEHNR and FQNEAQ (reference sequence). The CDR3 spells CASSLARGGRAGETQYF. The CDR3 DNA is TGTGCCAGCAGCTTAGCGAGGGGAGGGAGGGCCGGAGAGACCCAGTACTTC.

The rearrangement links TRBV30 to TRBJ2-1, with TRBD2 matching 7 bases. Losses at the gene ends were 0 bases for V and 7 bases for J; bases not matched to a gene: 6. The germline V gene encodes CDR1 GTSNPN and CDR2 SVGIG (reference sequence). This CDR3 has 14 residues. CDR3 DNA: TGTGCCTGGAGTGTCTTAGCGGGTTATAATGAGCAGTTCTTC. Encoded protein: CAWSVLAGYNEQFF.

A remark on this clone: At one boundary the junction diverges from the germline segment, which might be a read error. The same CDR3 also results from other DNA sequences found in this sample. J is TRBJ2-3 and V is TRBV19; TRBD1 agrees at 8 bases. The CDR3 extends over 16 amino acids. CDR1 is LNHDA, CDR2 SQIVND, per germline (reference sequence). For the CDR3, the DNA is TGCGCCAGTAGTCCCCGCGGGACAGGTGAATCAGATACGCAGTATTTT. This sequence encodes CASSPRGTGESDTQYF.

The rearrangement joins TRBV6-5 to TRBJ2-5; a possible D gene is TRBD2 (5 bases). The CDR3 totals 12 residues. Trimming pared 2 bases from V and 9 bases from J, leaving 10 bases between. CDR1 MNHEY and CDR2 SVGAGI come from the germline V gene. The CDR3 is CASSYGGRAQYF. The DNA of the CDR3 is TGTGCCAGCAGTTACGGAGGACGAGCCCAGTACTTC.

The rearrangement joins TRBV7-2 to TRBJ1-3, with a possible D match to TRBD1 (5 bases). V lost 5 bases, J lost 1 base, and 12 bases lay in between. This CDR3 is 15 amino acids long. From germline, CDR1 is SGHTA and CDR2 FQGNSA. CDR3 protein: CASSPGGTSGNTIYF. The CDR3 DNA is TGTGCCAGCAGCCCAGGCGGGACGTCTGGAAACACCATATATTTT.

This sequence joins TRBV28 and TRBJ2-5, with TRBD1 matching 9 bases. Germline CDR1 and CDR2: MDHEN and SYDVKM. The CDR3 sequence is 16 residues long. Trimming at V came to 3 bases and at J to 0 bases, leaving 5 bases not matched to a gene. The CDR3 protein is CASSLETGGHQETQYF. As DNA, the CDR3 is TGTGCCAGCAGTTTGGAAACAGGGGGCCACCAAGAGACCCAGTACTTC.

The genes are TRBV9 and TRBJ2-3, with D possibly being TRBD1 (5 bases). V lost 4 bases, J lost 5 bases, and 20 bases lay in between. From germline, CDR1 is SGDLS and CDR2 YYNGEE. The CDR3 is 16 amino acids. The CDR3 region is CASSPRNRLMGDTQYF. CDR3 DNA: TGTGCCAGCAGCCCTCGCAACAGGTTGATGGGAGATACGCAGTATTTT.

This chain uses TRBV28 with TRBJ1-1; 8 bases match TRBD1. Germline CDR1 is MDHEN and CDR2 is SYDVKM. J gave up 4 bases and V 2 bases, and 0 bases lay outside the gene matches. This CDR3 is 13 amino acids long. The CDR3: CASSLQGATEAFF. For the CDR3, the DNA is TGTGCCAGCAGTTTACAGGGGGCCACTGAAGCTTTCTTT.

The gene calls are TRBV19 and TRBJ1-2; 7 bases fit TRBD1. Unmatched junction bases numbered 10, after V lost 5 bases and J lost 4 bases. Germline assignment: CDR1 LNHDA and CDR2 SQIVND (reference sequence). This CDR3 spans 15 amino acids. The CDR3 protein is CASSSASGGSYGYTF. DNA of the CDR3: TGTGCCAGTAGTTCAGCATCAGGGGGTTCCTATGGCTACACCTTC.

The chain couples TRBV15 to TRBJ1-1, with TRBD1 as a possible D gene (5 bases). Between the trimmed V and J ends, which lost 0 bases and 11 bases, there was a span of 16 bases. The CDR3 spans 14 residues. From germline, CDR1 is LNHNV and CDR2 YYDKDF (reference sequence). The DNA of the CDR3 is TGTGCCACCAGCAGAGAAGGGGAGGGATGTGAGGCTTTCTTT. Protein: CATSREGEGCEAFF.

This chain's CDR3 is CASSPPANEKLFF. For the CDR3, the DNA is TGTGCCAGCAGCCCCCCCGCTAATGAAAAACTGTTTTTT. The V and J genes are TRBV28 and TRBJ1-4; D gene unclear. Germline V gene sequence: CDR1 MDHEN, CDR2 SYDVKM. The V gene lost 6 bases and the J gene lost 3 bases, with 8 bases spanning the gap. The CDR3 spans 13 residues.